The present T cell receptor beta chain was sequenced within a study of regulatory T cells in long-lasting Graves disease listed by TCRdb under 2021. Context from the whole study: Patients with newly diagnosed Graves' disease had been on antithyroid drugs for under 3 months. This study used TCR sequencing and RNA sequencing of peripheral blood to compare persistent Graves' disease patients against newly diagnosed Graves' disease patients. The study took place in China and was registered as a clinical trial. A total of roughly 35 samples underwent TCR sequencing: around 13 from persistent and roughly 20 from newly diagnosed Graves' disease patients.

The sample's time point, from its label and the paper: newly diagnosed GD, antithyroid drugs for less than 3 months. RNA was extracted from PBMCs in TRIzol for both TCR sequencing and RNA sequencing. Graves' disease was diagnosed according to American Thyroid Association guidelines. Patients were recruited from an endocrinology department in Xi'an, China. Each patient gave about 9.1 milliliters of peripheral blood, collected in an EDTA anticoagulant tube. Ficoll Paque Plus density gradient separation was used to isolate PBMCs, and no additional T cell sorting was done. An Agilent 2100 Bioanalyzer and agarose gel were used to assess RNA quality, and a NanoDrop 2000 was used to measure RNA concentration. The sample holds a few counts of this clonotype. No antigen is known for it. No clone much larger than this one lies a single base away; base qualities are absent. What the study reported, not specific to this receptor: Sequencing and analysis were restricted to the TCR beta chain. A larger number of public clonotypes was shared among persistent patients (approximately 2,500) than among newly diagnosed patients (about 990). Only peripheral blood was studied, because thyroid tissue, the primary lesion, was inaccessible. The authors acknowledged the small sample size as a limitation that may reduce accuracy. Persistent Graves' disease patients showed lower TCR Shannon entropy and fewer highly expanded clones than newly diagnosed patients, suggesting clonal expansion.

The library was prepared using multiplex PCR. TCRdb names Illumina HiSeq 4000 as the instrument used. CDR3 regions were amplified by Arm-PCR with iRepertoire HTBI primers to construct TCR beta libraries. Gel purification was performed on PCR products prior to sequencing. The paper's data handling went like this. Gene usage analysis of CDR3 amino acid clonotypes relied on the 60 to 65 TRBV and 12 to 15 TRBJ segments identified across samples. COPE and FqMerger were used to merge the filtered high-quality paired reads into contigs. BLAST was used to align contigs to IMGT TRBV, TRBD and TRBJ reference genes, with CDR3 defined following IMGT. Any clonotype with a frequency above 0.1% was counted as a highly expanded clone. Repertoire diversity was measured by Shannon entropy, and V-J evenness by the Gini coefficient. Public clonotypes were defined as clonotypes shared by more than one individual. The raw public data were reprocessed by TCRdb itself: fastp quality trimming at Q25, MiXCR clonotype calling, in-frame beta chains only. Rows are combined by CDR3 protein, so each entry shows the most common genes and DNA. TCRdb's processing, not the authors', yielded these V and J calls. The sample table records 530,000 or so distinct CDR3 sequences; more than 15% of these occur just once. Around 12% of the sample belongs to the ten largest clones.

The data were also submitted as part of a second study, on T cells in Graves' hyperthyroidism and ophthalmopathy. Per that second paper: Graves' hyperthyroidism was defined as stable when no progression to ophthalmopathy occurred over 18 months of follow-up. The hyperthyroidism patients were between 18 and 65 years old and newly diagnosed, with a disease duration of less than 2 months. Patients with uncontrolled infections, other autoimmune diseases, pregnancy or lactation were excluded. Clinical symptoms, serum thyroxine and TRAb, thyroid ultrasound, and orbital computed tomography formed the basis for the diagnoses. A first-round RT-PCR of the TCR CDR3 used the HTBI primer set with the Qiagen OneStep RT-PCR kit. Most expanded thyroid clonotypes (frequency above 0.001) were also detected in blood, a finding suggesting that blood repertoires may reflect thyroid immune responses. A model built on a 13 V-J signature distinguished ophthalmopathy from stable hyperthyroidism, reaching around 90% sensitivity and 81% to 83% specificity in cross-validation and 80%/75% in testing. During validation, the model predicted progression to ophthalmopathy a median of approximately 7 months ahead of onset, with almost 71% sensitivity and 72% to 85% specificity. TCR V-J signatures able to tell the groups apart were searched for in a discovery cohort of 90 to 100 patients, of whom over 40 had Graves' ophthalmopathy and about 60 had stable Graves' hyperthyroidism. Prospective prediction of ophthalmopathy was tested in an independent validation cohort of 18 to 20 hyperthyroidism patients and 17 patients who later progressed to ophthalmopathy. The 100 discovery patients were randomly split 7:3 into training and test sets. In about 6 Graves' hyperthyroidism patients, the study also compared T-cell repertoires from thyroid tissue with T-cell repertoires from blood. After sampling, hyperthyroidism patients received methimazole starting at 30 mg daily, and ophthalmopathy patients received high-dose intravenous methylprednisolone. Libraries were constructed in a second round of multiplex PCR, after which size selection and purification were carried out. Paired-end sequencing of the libraries was performed with 100 bp reads on an Illumina HiSeq2000. Raw data were processed with SOAPnuke, discarding reads with adapters, uncalled bases, mean Phred below 15, or no exact constant-primer or identifier match. High-quality paired reads were merged using COPE v1.2.5, and each unique nucleotide sequence was defined as a clonotype. Clonotypes were aligned to IMGT TRBV, TRBD and TRBJ reference segments using MiTCR v1.1. Analysis was restricted to V-J combinations with a frequency above 0.0001, which covered 98% to 99.2% of repertoires. The TCS score was defined as the ratio of F50 (clonal expansion) to E x V (chaos), calculated using BLOSUM62-based TCRdist between CDR3 peptides within each V-J. Welch's t-statistics and random forest reduced around 550 V-J features to about 13, which were used in a naive Bayes classifier (R e1071). No statistical method was used to fix the sample size in advance, and group allocation was not hidden from the investigators. The paper reports TCR Vbeta CDR3 sequencing of over 130 peripheral blood samples: around 41 ophthalmopathy, around 80 hyperthyroidism and around 17 progressor patients.

This sequence was found in a man between 18 and 29 years old with Graves disease. Donor details come from another sample of the same person, matched by shared clones. The sequenced sample was peripheral blood mononuclear cells (PBMCs), obtained at new diagnosis, from a patient treated with antithyroid drugs.

The CDR3 region reads CASSPVGPGPTDTQYF. In nucleotide form, the sequence is TGTGCCAGCAGCCCAGTCGGGCCAGGGCCCACAGATACGCAGTATTTT. Rearrangement joined TRBV27 to TRBJ2-3; the D segment could be TRBD1, given 5 matching bases. The CDR3, cysteine through phenylalanine, is 16 amino acids long. Just the 48-base CDR3 DNA is kept, in frame starting at base 1. As encoded in the germline V gene (reference sequence), CDR1 is MNHEY while CDR2 is SMNVEV. Trimming costs V 6 bases and J 2 bases, and their ends lie 18 bases apart.